The rows below give T cell receptor beta chains drawn from one sample of a study of T cells in Graves' hyperthyroidism and ophthalmopathy. One entry per CDR3 protein, called by TCRdb with MiXCR from the multiplex PCR reads. The profile covers 370,000 or so distinct CDR3 sequences, with roughly 25% appearing a single time and around 79% taken by the ten largest. Input material: blood. All receptors derive from a man between 50 and 59 years old with Graves' hyperthyroidism. CDR3s include the opening cysteine and the closing phenylalanine or tryptophan. A D gene is named only where the DNA matches it firmly. A row's size may be missing; if present it is once, few, many or a size class.

j_call v_call clone_size d_call cdr3_nt cdr3_aa
TRBJ2-7 TRBV6-1 few NA TGTGCCAGCAGTGCCCCCGGCCCGAGCTCCTACGAGCAGTACTTC CASSAPGPSSYEQYF
TRBJ2-5 TRBV4-1 NA NA TGCGCCAGCAGCCAAGAAACGGGGGGCGGGGAGACCCAGTACTTC CASSQETGGGETQYF
TRBJ2-7 TRBV6-2/TRBV6-3 NA TRBD1 TGTGCCAGCAGGGACCCGGGACAGGGTTACGAGCAGTACTTC CASRDPGQGYEQYF
TRBJ2-6 TRBV5-1 few NA TGCGCCAGCAGCCCCACCTCTGGGGCCAACGTCCTGACTTTC CASSPTSGANVLTF
TRBJ2-1 TRBV24-1 NA NA TGTGCCACCAGTGACACCGGGACAAGGAGGAATGAGCAGTTCTTC CATSDTGTRRNEQFF
TRBJ1-5 TRBV12-3/TRBV12-4 NA NA TGTACCAGCACGGGGGCGTATGGTCAGCCCCAGCATTTT CTSTGAYGQPQHF
TRBJ2-7 TRBV29-1 NA NA TGCAGCGTCCGCACCGGGGCCGGCGAGCAGTACTTC CSVRTGAGEQYF
TRBJ2-5 TRBV10-3 NA NA TGTGCCATCAGTGAGGGGGCTCAGAGAGAGACCCAGTACTTC CAISEGAQRETQYF
TRBJ1-5 TRBV7-8 NA NA TGTGCCACGGGGAGGGGAAGCCAGCCCCAGCATTTT CATGRGSQPQHF
TRBJ1-2 TRBV27 NA NA TGTGCCAGCAGCCCATCTCCAGCTAGTATTAACTATGGCTACACCTTC CASSPSPASINYGYTF
TRBJ1-5 TRBV4-1 NA TRBD1 TGCGCCAGCAGCCAACAGGGGGCGCTTGGTCAGCCCCAGCATTTT CASSQQGALGQPQHF
TRBJ1-1 TRBV29-1 many TRBD1 TGCAGCGTTGAAGTTACAGGGGTGAACACTGAAGCTTTCTTT CSVEVTGVNTEAFF
TRBJ2-3 TRBV12-5 few TRBD2 TGTGCTAGTTCGGCGGGAGCTCGCACAGATACGCAGTATTTT CASSAGARTDTQYF
TRBJ2-1 TRBV19 many NA TGTGCCAGTAGTATAGGTAGGGGGAGCTCCTACAATGAGCAGTTCTTC CASSIGRGSSYNEQFF
TRBJ1-5 TRBV27 NA NA TGTGCCAGCAGTTCTAGTAGCAATCAGCCCCAGCATTTT CASSSSSNQPQHF
TRBJ2-7 TRBV20-1 NA NA TGCAGTGCTAGAGGCGGGTCCACCTACGAGCAGTACTTC CSARGGSTYEQYF
TRBJ2-1 TRBV19 few TRBD2 TGTGCCAGTAGTAAAAGACGGACTAGCGGGAACTACAATGAGCAGTTCTTC CASSKRRTSGNYNEQFF
TRBJ1-5 TRBV27 NA NA TGTGCCAGCAGTTTAGGAAAAGGAAATAGATATCAGCCCCAGCATTTT CASSLGKGNRYQPQHF
TRBJ2-7 TRBV3-1 NA TRBD2 TGTGCCAGCAGCCCAGGACTAGCGGGAGCTAACGAGCAGTACTTC CASSPGLAGANEQYF
TRBJ2-2 TRBV5-1 NA TRBD1 TGCGCCAGCAGCGCGCGGACAGGGCCCTCCACCGGGGAGCTGTTTTTT CASSARTGPSTGELFF
TRBJ2-2 TRBV6-1 NA NA TGTGCCGCCATCCCCCTCTCAGGGTCTTACACCGGGGAGCTGTTTTTT CAAIPLSGSYTGELFF
TRBJ2-7 TRBV4-2 NA NA TGTGCCAGCAGCCGGGGAATTAGCGGAGGGAGCTCCTACGAGCAGTACTTC CASSRGISGGSSYEQYF
TRBJ2-2 TRBV29-1 many NA TGCAGCACAACCGGGACATTGAACACCGGGGAGCTGTTTTTT CSTTGTLNTGELFF
TRBJ1-1 TRBV12-3/TRBV12-4 many NA TGTGCCAGCAGTTTCGGGGCCACTGAAGCTTTCTTT CASSFGATEAFF
TRBJ1-6 TRBV6-1 few TRBD1 TGTGCCAGCAGTGAGGACAGGGGAAATAATTCACCCCTCCACTTT CASSEDRGNNSPLHF
TRBJ1-2 TRBV30 many NA TGTGCCTGGAGTGGTGGAGGATATGGCTACACCTTC CAWSGGGYGYTF
TRBJ2-1 TRBV20-1 NA TRBD1 TGCAGTGCGTCCCGGGACAGCCTTTACAATGAGCAGTTCTTC CSASRDSLYNEQFF
TRBJ2-1 TRBV11-2 many TRBD2 TGTGCCAGCAGCTTCATCAGGACTAGGATGTATGAGCAGTTCTTC CASSFIRTRMYEQFF
TRBJ2-2 TRBV9 NA TRBD1 TGTGCCAGCAGCGGACAGGGGGAAGGCGGGGGGCTGTTTTTT CASSGQGEGGGLFF
TRBJ2-7 TRBV4-1 few TRBD2 TGCGCCAGCAGCGAAGGGACTAGCGGGAGGGCCTCCTACGAGCAGTACTTC CASSEGTSGRASYEQYF
TRBJ2-3 TRBV9 NA NA TGTGCCAGCAGCTTCAATGGGGATACGCAGTATTTT CASSFNGDTQYF
TRBJ1-1 TRBV18 once NA TGTGCCAGCTCACCGATCGGGTCGAACACTGAAGCTTTCTTT CASSPIGSNTEAFF
TRBJ2-7 TRBV2 NA NA TGTGCCAGCAGTGGAAAGACGAGCTCCTACGAGCAGTACTTC CASSGKTSSYEQYF
TRBJ2-1 TRBV7-9 NA NA TGTGCCAGCAGCTTTACAGGGCATGGAGGCAATGAGCAGTTCTTC CASSFTGHGGNEQFF
TRBJ2-7 TRBV19 NA TRBD2 TGTGCCAGTAGTATTAGCTTCGGACTAGGACCGAGCTACGAGCAGTACTTC CASSISFGLGPSYEQYF
TRBJ2-5 TRBV28 few NA TGTGCCAGCAGTTTCGTTCATGGGACCCAGTACTTC CASSFVHGTQYF
TRBJ1-1 TRBV20-1 NA TRBD1 TGCAGTGCTAGAGGGACAGGGGTAGGGCGCACTGAAGCTTTCTTT CSARGTGVGRTEAFF